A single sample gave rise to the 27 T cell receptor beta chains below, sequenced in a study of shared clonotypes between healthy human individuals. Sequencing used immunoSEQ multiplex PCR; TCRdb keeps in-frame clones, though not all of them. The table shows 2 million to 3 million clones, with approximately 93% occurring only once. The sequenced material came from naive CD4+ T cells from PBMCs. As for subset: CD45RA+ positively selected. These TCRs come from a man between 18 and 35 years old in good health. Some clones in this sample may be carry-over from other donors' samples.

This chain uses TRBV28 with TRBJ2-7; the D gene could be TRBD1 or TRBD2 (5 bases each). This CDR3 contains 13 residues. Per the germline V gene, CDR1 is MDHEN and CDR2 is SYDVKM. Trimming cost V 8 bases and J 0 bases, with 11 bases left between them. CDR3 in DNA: TGTGCCAGCGTTGAGGGGAGCTCCTACGAGCAGTACTTC. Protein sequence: CASVEGSSYEQYF.

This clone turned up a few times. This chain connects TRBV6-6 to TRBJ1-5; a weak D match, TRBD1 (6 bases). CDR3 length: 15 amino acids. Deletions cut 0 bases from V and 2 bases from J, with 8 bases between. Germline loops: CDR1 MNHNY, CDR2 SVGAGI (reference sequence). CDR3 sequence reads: CASSYSQGGNQPQHF. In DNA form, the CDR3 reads TGTGCCAGCAGTTACTCACAGGGAGGCAATCAGCCCCAGCATTTT.

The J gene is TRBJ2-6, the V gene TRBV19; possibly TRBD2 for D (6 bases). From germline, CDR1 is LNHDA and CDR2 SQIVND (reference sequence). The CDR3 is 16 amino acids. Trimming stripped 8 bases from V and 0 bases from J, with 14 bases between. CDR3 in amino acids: CASWDGRDSGANVLTF. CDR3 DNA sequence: TGTGCCAGTTGGGACGGGAGAGACTCTGGGGCCAACGTCCTGACTTTC.

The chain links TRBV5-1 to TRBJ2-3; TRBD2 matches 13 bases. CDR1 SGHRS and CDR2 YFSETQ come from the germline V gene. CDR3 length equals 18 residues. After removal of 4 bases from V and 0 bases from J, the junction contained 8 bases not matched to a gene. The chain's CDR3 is CASSLLGLAGSSTDTQYF. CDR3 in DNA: TGCGCCAGCAGCCTACTGGGACTAGCGGGGTCTAGCACAGATACGCAGTATTTT.

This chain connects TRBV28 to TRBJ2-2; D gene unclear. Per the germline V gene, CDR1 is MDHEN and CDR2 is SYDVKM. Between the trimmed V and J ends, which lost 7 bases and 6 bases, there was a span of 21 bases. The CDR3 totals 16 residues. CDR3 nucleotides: TGTGCCAGCACCCTTTTAGTAGGGATAGGAGCCGGGGAGCTGTTTTTT. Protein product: CASTLLVGIGAGELFF.

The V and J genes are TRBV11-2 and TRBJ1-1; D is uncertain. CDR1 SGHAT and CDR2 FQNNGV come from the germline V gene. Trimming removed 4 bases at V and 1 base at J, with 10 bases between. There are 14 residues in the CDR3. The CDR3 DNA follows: TGTGCCAGCAGCTCTACCACACCGAACACTGAAGCTTTCTTT. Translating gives CASSSTTPNTEAFF.

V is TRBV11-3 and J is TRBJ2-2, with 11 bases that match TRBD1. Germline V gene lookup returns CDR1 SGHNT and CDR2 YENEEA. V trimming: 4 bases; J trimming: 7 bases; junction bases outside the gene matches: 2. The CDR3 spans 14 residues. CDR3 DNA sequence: TGTGCCAGCAGCTCGGACAGGGGGCACGGGGAGCTGTTTTTT. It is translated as CASSSDRGHGELFF.

The CDR3, as DNA: TGTGCCAGCAGCCCCAGTGAAAAACTGTTTTTT. Amino acids: CASSPSEKLFF. The chain has TRBV7-9 and TRBJ1-4; the D is unclear. Trimming took off 5 bases at V and 7 bases at J, with 5 bases between the two ends. The CDR3 extends over 11 amino acids. Germline CDR1 reads SEHNR; CDR2 reads FQNEAQ (reference sequence). The full variable domain, completed using reference TRBV7-9 and TRBJ1-4, is DTGVSQNPRHKITKRGQNVTFRCDPISEHNRLYWYRQTLGQGPEFLTYFQNEAQLEKSRLLSDRFSAERPKGSFSTLEIQRTEQGDSAMYLCASSPSEKLFFGSGTQLSVL.

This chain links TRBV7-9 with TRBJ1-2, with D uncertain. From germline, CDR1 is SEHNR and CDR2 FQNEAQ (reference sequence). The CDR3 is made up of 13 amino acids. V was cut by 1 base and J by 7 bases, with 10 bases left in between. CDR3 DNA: TGTGCCAGCAGCTTAGACTCCGGACCTGGCTACACCTTC. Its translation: CASSLDSGPGYTF.

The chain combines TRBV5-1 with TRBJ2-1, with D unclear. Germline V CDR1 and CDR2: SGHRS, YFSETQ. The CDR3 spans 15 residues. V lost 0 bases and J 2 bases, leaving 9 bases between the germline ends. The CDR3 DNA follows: TGCGCCAGCAGCTTGGTTCCCTCGGCCTACAATGAGCAGTTCTTC. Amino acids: CASSLVPSAYNEQFF.

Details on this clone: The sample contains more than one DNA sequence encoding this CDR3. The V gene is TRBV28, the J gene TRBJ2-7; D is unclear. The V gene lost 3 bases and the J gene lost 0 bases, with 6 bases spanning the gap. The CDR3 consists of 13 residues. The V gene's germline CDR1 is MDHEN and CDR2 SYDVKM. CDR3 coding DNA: TGTGCCAGCAGTTTGCGCGGCTCCTACGAGCAGTACTTC. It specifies CASSLRGSYEQYF.

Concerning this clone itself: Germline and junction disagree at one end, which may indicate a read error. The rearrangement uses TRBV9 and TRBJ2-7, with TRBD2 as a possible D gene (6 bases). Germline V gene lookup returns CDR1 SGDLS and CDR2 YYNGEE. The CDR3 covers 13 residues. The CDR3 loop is CASSVVRGLAEDF. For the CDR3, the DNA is TGTGCCAGCAGCGTAGTCCGGGGCTTAGCGGAGGACTTC.

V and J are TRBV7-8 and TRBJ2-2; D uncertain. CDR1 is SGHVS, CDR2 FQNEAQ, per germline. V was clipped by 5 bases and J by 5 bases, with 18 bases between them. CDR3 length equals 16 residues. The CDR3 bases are TGTGCCAGCAGCCCCCAACAGAGAACGACTACCGGGGAGCTGTTTTTT. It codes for CASSPQQRTTTGELFF.

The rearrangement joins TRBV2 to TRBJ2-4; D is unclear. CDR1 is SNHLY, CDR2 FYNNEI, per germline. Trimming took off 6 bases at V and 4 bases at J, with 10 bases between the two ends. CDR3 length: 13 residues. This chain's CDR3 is CASSADGKNIQYF. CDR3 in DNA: TGTGCCAGCAGCGCCGACGGGAAAAACATTCAGTACTTC.

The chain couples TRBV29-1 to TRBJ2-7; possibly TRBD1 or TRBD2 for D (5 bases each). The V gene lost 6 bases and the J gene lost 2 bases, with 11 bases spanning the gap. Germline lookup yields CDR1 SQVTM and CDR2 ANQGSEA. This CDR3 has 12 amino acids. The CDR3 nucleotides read TGCAGCGTCGCAGGGACCACCTACGAGCAGTACTTC. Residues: CSVAGTTYEQYF.

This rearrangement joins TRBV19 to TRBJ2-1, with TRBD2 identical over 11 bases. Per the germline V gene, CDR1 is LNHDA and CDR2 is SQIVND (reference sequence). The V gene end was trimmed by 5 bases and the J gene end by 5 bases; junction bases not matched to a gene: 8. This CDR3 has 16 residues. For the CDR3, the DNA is TGTGCCAGTAGTGCCTATAGCGGGAGGGCCGACAATGAGCAGTTCTTC. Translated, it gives CASSAYSGRADNEQFF.

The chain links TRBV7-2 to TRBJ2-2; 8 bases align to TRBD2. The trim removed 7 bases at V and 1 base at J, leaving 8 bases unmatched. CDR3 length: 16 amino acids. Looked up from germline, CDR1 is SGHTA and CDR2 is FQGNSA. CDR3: CASTHNAGGNTGELFF. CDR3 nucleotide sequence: TGTGCCAGCACCCACAACGCGGGAGGGAACACCGGGGAGCTGTTTTTT.

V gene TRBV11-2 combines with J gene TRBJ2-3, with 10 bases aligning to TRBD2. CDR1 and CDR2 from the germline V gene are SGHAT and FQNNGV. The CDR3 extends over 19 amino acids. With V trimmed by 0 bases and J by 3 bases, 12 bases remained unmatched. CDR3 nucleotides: TGTGCCAGCAGCTTAGATCGGCAAGCGGGAGGGCCGTGGACAGATACGCAGTATTTT. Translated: CASSLDRQAGGPWTDTQYF.

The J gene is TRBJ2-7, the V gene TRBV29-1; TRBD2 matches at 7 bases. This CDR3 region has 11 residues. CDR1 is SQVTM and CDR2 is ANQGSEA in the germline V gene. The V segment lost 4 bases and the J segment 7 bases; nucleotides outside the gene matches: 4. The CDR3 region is CSVGILAEQYF. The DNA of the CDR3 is TGCAGCGTTGGGATACTAGCGGAGCAGTACTTC.

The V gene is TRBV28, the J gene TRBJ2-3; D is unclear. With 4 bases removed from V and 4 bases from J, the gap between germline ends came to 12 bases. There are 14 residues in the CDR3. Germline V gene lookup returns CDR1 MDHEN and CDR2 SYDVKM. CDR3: CASSSRPGSDTQYF. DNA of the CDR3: TGTGCCAGCAGTTCTAGACCGGGCTCAGATACGCAGTATTTT. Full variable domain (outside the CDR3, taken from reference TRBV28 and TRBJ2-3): DVKVTQSSRYLVKRTGEKVFLECVQDMDHENMFWYRQDPGLGLRLIYFSYDVKMKEKGDIPEGYSVSREKKERFSLILESASTNQTSMYLCASSSRPGSDTQYFGPGTRLTVL.

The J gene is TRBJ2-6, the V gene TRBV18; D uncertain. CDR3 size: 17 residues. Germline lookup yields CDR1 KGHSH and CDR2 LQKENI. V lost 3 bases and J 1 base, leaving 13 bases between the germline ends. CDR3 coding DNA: TGTGCCAGCTCACCGGGCGCAGGCTCGTCTGGGGCCAACGTCCTGACTTTC. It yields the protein CASSPGAGSSGANVLTF.

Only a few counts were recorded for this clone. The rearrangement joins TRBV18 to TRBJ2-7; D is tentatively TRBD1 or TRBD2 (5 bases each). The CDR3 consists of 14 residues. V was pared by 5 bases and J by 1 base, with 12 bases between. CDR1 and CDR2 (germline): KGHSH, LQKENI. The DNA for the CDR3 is TGTGCCAGCTCAGGGGGAAGTGGTTCCTACGAGCAGTACTTC. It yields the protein CASSGGSGSYEQYF.

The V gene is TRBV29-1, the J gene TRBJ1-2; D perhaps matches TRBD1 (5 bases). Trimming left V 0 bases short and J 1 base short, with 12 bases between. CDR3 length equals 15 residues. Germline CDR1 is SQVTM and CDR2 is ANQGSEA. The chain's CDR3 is CSVEDRAGFNYGYTF. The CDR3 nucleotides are TGCAGCGTTGAAGATAGGGCAGGGTTTAACTATGGCTACACCTTC.

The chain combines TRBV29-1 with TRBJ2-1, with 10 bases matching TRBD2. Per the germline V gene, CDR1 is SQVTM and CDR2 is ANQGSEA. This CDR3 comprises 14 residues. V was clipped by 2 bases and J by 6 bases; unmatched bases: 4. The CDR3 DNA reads TGCAGCGTTGAACAACTAGCGGGAATCAATGAGCAGTTCTTC. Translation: CSVEQLAGINEQFF.

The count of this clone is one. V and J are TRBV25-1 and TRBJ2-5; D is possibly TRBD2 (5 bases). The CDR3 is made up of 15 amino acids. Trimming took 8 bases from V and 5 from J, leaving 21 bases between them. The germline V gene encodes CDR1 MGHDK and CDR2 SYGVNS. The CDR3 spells CASLLIERTWETQYF. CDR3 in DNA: TGTGCCAGCCTCTTGATAGAACGGACTTGGGAGACCCAGTACTTC.

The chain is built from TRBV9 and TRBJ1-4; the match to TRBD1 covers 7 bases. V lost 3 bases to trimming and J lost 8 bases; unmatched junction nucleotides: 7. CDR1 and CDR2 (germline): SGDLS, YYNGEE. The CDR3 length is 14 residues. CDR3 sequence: CASSATGRREKLFF. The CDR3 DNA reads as TGTGCCAGCAGCGCGACAGGGAGGCGGGAAAAACTGTTTTTT. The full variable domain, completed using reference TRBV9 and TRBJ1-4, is DSGVTQTPKHLITATGQRVTLRCSPRSGDLSVYWYQQSLDQGLQFLIQYYNGEERAKGNILERFSAQQFPDLHSELNLSSLELGDSALYFCASSATGRREKLFFGSGTQLSVL.

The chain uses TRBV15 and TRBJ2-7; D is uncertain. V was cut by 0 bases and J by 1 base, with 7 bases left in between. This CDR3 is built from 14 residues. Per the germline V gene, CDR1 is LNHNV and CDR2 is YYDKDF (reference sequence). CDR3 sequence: CATSRDSRSYEQYF. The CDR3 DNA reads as TGTGCCACCAGCAGAGACAGTCGATCCTACGAGCAGTACTTC.